This entry lists 13 T cell receptor beta chains sequenced from one sample in a study of blood T cell repertoires in COVID-19. Generated by immunoSEQ multiplex PCR, the TCRdb table keeps only in-frame clones and is missing some. The table shows under 110,000 clones, with 85% to 95% occurring only once. What was sequenced was peripheral blood. These receptors all come from a man aged 45-65 years with active COVID-19.

V gene TRBV5-1 combines with J gene TRBJ2-5; 8 bases match TRBD1. This CDR3 has 16 residues. CDR1 and CDR2 from the germline V gene are SGHRS and YFSETQ. Losses at the gene ends were 0 bases for V and 3 bases for J; bases not matched to a gene: 7. CDR3 protein: CASSLAGRGPEETQYF. CDR3 nucleotide sequence: TGCGCCAGCAGCTTGGCCGGCAGGGGGCCAGAAGAGACCCAGTACTTC. Based on the CDR3 plus reference TRBV5-1 and TRBJ2-5, the full variable domain is KAGVTQTPRYLIKTRGQQVTLSCSPISGHRSVSWYQQTPGQGLQFLFEYFSETQRNKGNFPGRFSGRQFSNSRSEMNVSTLELGDSALYLCASSLAGRGPEETQYFGPGTRLLVL.

The chain joins TRBV4-1 to TRBJ2-6, with 11 bases that match TRBD2. Trimming cost V 4 bases and J 3 bases; bases outside gene matches: 11. The CDR3 spans 19 residues. Germline CDR1 MGHRA, CDR2 YSYEKL. CDR3 nucleotide sequence: TGCGCCAGCAGCCTAGGGTTAGCGGGAGGGGTTGGTGGGGCCAACGTCCTGACTTTC. It encodes CASSLGLAGGVGGANVLTF.

The chain joins TRBV6-2 or TRBV6-3 to TRBJ2-3; D gene uncertain. In germline, CDR1 is MNHEY, CDR2 SVGEGT. The CDR3 is 14 residues long. The ends were cut back, 4 bases at V and 2 bases at J, with 10 bases in the middle. CDR3 region: CASSSSSYTDTQYF. CDR3 sequence (DNA): TGTGCCAGCAGTTCCTCATCTTACACAGATACGCAGTATTTT.

The chain couples TRBV7-9 to TRBJ2-7; 7 bases agree with TRBD1. The junction had 8 bases not matched to a gene; V was cut back by 5 bases and J by 1 base. Germline values: CDR1 SEHNR, CDR2 FQNEAQ (reference sequence). The CDR3 contains 15 residues. The CDR3 spells CASSETTGPSYEQYF. The CDR3 DNA is TGTGCCAGCAGCGAAACGACAGGGCCTTCCTACGAGCAGTACTTC.

The chain couples TRBV6-1 to TRBJ1-3, with 9 bases that match TRBD1. Per germline, CDR1 MNHNS and CDR2 SASEGT. The length of the CDR3 is 17 residues. Losses at the gene ends were 4 bases for V and 1 base for J; bases not matched to a gene: 8. The CDR3 protein is CASSGGQGPGSGNTIYF. The CDR3 DNA reads as TGTGCCAGCAGTGGGGGACAGGGACCCGGATCTGGAAACACCATATATTTT.

The V call is TRBV29-1, the J call TRBJ1-1, with D unclear. Trimming left V 3 bases short and J 8 bases short, with 4 bases between. The CDR3 has 9 amino acids. Germline V gene data show CDR1 as SQVTM and CDR2 as ANQGSEA. CDR3: CSVEEEAFF. CDR3 coding DNA: TGCAGCGTTGAGGAGGAAGCTTTCTTT.

J is TRBJ2-1 and V is TRBV27; no firm D call. With 0 bases removed from V and 6 bases from J, the gap between germline ends came to 3 bases. The CDR3 has 12 amino acids. Germline loops: CDR1 MNHEY, CDR2 SMNVEV (reference sequence). CDR3 coding DNA: TGTGCCAGCAGTTTATCGGCCAATGAGCAGTTCTTC. The encoded protein is CASSLSANEQFF.

This sequence joins TRBV7-8 and TRBJ2-7, with a weak D call TRBD2 (5 bases). V lost 6 bases and J lost 2, with 14 bases in between. Germline CDR1 SGHVS, CDR2 FQNEAQ. The CDR3 has 14 amino acids. The CDR3 is CASRTSRAPYEQYF. The CDR3 DNA follows: TGTGCCAGCAGAACTAGTCGAGCCCCCTACGAGCAGTACTTC.

The genes are TRBV30 and TRBJ1-1; 7 nucleotides align to TRBD1. The CDR3 consists of 13 residues. Germline values: CDR1 GTSNPN, CDR2 SVGIG (reference sequence). V was clipped by 6 bases and J by 0 bases; unmatched bases: 4. The chain's CDR3 is CACRDSLNTEAFF. The CDR3 nucleotides are TGTGCCTGTCGGGACAGCTTGAACACTGAAGCTTTCTTT.

This clone was found once. J is TRBJ2-5 and V is TRBV10-1; TRBD2 matches 11 bases. The length of the CDR3 is 14 residues. Germline assignment: CDR1 WNHNN and CDR2 SYGVQD (reference sequence). Germline trimming cut 5 bases from V and 3 bases from J; bases unmatched to any gene: 2. The CDR3 nucleotides are TGCGCCAGCAGTCCGGGACTAGCGGAAGAGACCCAGTACTTC. Translating it yields CASSPGLAEETQYF.

This chain joins TRBV10-1 and TRBJ2-3, with TRBD2 matching 11 bases. From germline, CDR1 is WNHNN and CDR2 SYGVQD (reference sequence). The CDR3 spans 15 residues. Trimming cost V 7 bases and J 2 bases; bases outside gene matches: 5. CDR3 loop: CASNRLAGNTDTQYF. The CDR3 DNA is TGCGCCAGCAATCGACTAGCGGGAAACACAGATACGCAGTATTTT.

This clone has just one count. The V gene is TRBV5-1, the J gene TRBJ2-7, with TRBD2 identical over 9 bases. This CDR3 contains 15 residues. Germline trimming cut 4 bases from V and 2 bases from J; bases unmatched to any gene: 7. Germline V gene lookup returns CDR1 SGHRS and CDR2 YFSETQ. The CDR3 loop is CASSTLAGAAYEQYF. The DNA of the CDR3 is TGCGCCAGCAGCACCTTAGCGGGGGCAGCCTACGAGCAGTACTTC.

The chain couples TRBV12-3 or TRBV12-4 to TRBJ2-7, with D hard to call. V lost 6 bases to trimming and J lost 1 base, with 7 bases between them. The CDR3 has 12 residues. Here the CDR3 reads CASSRASYEQYF. The CDR3 DNA reads as TGTGCCAGCAGCCGAGCATCCTACGAGCAGTACTTC.